This is a list of T cell receptor beta chains from one sample in a study of T cells in Graves' hyperthyroidism and ophthalmopathy. TCRdb analysed the multiplex PCR reads with MiXCR anew, one entry per CDR3 protein. This sample carries 330,000 or so distinct CDR3 sequences, 15% to 20% of them seen once, and the ten largest clones take 15% to 19%. The sample was blood. These receptors all stem from a woman aged 40-49 years with Graves' ophthalmopathy. The CDR3 runs from the conserved cysteine through the conserved F or W. Fields, in order: clone size, D gene, J gene, V gene, CDR3 DNA, CDR3 protein. The D gene is left open where the match is weak. Where a row states a size, it is once, few, many or the class of an expanded clone; other rows omit it.

>many|.|TRBJ2-7|TRBV12-3/TRBV12-4
TGTGCCAGCAGTTTGACGACAGCAAGGACGGATCCTTACGAGCAGTACTTC
CASSLTTARTDPYEQYF
>many|.|TRBJ2-5|TRBV5-1
TGCGCCAGCAGCTCGACCGGACCCGGCCCCCAAGAGACCCAGTACTTC
CASSSTGPGPQETQYF
>many|.|TRBJ1-5|TRBV27
TGTGCCAGCAGTTTAAGTAGCAATCAGCCCCAGCATTTT
CASSLSSNQPQHF
>many|.|TRBJ2-7|TRBV11-2
TGTGCCAGCAGACGGGTGGGGGGCTACGAGCAGTACTTC
CASRRVGGYEQYF
>many|TRBD1|TRBJ1-2|TRBV27
TGTGCCAGCAGACCCGGGGACAGGGAGAACTATGGCTACACCTTC
CASRPGDRENYGYTF
>.|TRBD1|TRBJ1-6|TRBV27
TGTGCCAGCAGTTTACTCTCGTACAGGGGTGTTGGGAATTCATCCCTCCACTTT
CASSLLSYRGVGNSSLHF
>many|.|TRBJ1-5|TRBV20-1
TGCAGTGCTAGACAGCCCTATAGCAATCAGCCCCAGCATTTT
CSARQPYSNQPQHF
>.|.|TRBJ1-5|TRBV19
TGTGCCAGTAAAAGGGGCGACAATCAGCCCCAGCATTTT
CASKRGDNQPQHF
>many|.|TRBJ2-7|TRBV18
TGTGCCAGCTCCCTCTTCGGGACCGGGGTCGAGCAGTACTTC
CASSLFGTGVEQYF
>many|TRBD1|TRBJ1-3|TRBV27
TGTGCCAGCAGTTCCCAGCCACCCACAGGACAGGGGACAAACACCATATATTTT
CASSSQPPTGQGTNTIYF
>many|.|TRBJ1-6|TRBV7-2
TGTGCCAGCAGCTTAATGTCTCAGGGCAATAATTCACCCCTCCACTTT
CASSLMSQGNNSPLHF
>many|.|TRBJ1-5|TRBV6-2/TRBV6-3
TGTGCCAGCAGTATCCCGGGAGCCGGGGGCAATCAGCCCCAGCATTTT
CASSIPGAGGNQPQHF